A selection of T cell receptor beta chains follows, all from one sample in a study of blood T cell repertoires in COVID-19. Some clones are missing from TCRdb's copy, which holds only in-frame ones; the method was immunoSEQ multiplex PCR. The table records about 310,000 clones, around nine tenths of them present only once. Source material: peripheral blood. The receptors were gathered from a man aged 65 to 79 with acute or convalescent COVID-19. The CDR3 runs from the conserved cysteine through the conserved F or W. The order of the fields is clone size, J gene, V gene, D gene, CDR3 DNA, CDR3 protein. The D gene is left open where the match is weak. Clone size appears in some rows only: once, few, many, or a class for an expanded clone.

few,TRBJ2-2,TRBV7-9,TRBD2,TGTGCCAGCAGCTTAGGGAGCGGGGTGAACACCGGGGAGCTGTTTTTT,CASSLGSGVNTGELFF
-,TRBJ2-5,TRBV2,TRBD2,TGTGCCAGCAGCGTCCGGCGGGGGGGCGGGGAGACCCAGTACTTC,CASSVRRGGGETQYF
-,TRBJ1-1,TRBV21-1,-,TGTGCCAGCAGCAAACTACGGGGAACGAACACTGAAGCTTTCTTT,CASSKLRGTNTEAFF
once,TRBJ1-2,TRBV30,-,TGTGCCTGGAGTGAGGGGGGGGCCATCTATGGCTACACCTTC,CAWSEGGAIYGYTF
-,TRBJ2-2,TRBV5-5,-,TGTGCCAGCACCGGACAGTCCACCGGGGAGCTGTTTTTT,CASTGQSTGELFF
-,TRBJ1-4,TRBV4-1,TRBD1,TGCGCCAGCAGCCAGGGGACAGTTAATGAAAAACTGTTTTTT,CASSQGTVNEKLFF
once,TRBJ2-3,TRBV10-3,TRBD2,TGTGCCATCACGGCCGGGAGGGCCGTAGATACGCAGTATTTT,CAITAGRAVDTQYF
-,TRBJ2-7,TRBV12-3/TRBV12-4,-,TGTGCCAGCAGGTTGAGGGGGAACGAGCAGTACTTC,CASRLRGNEQYF
-,TRBJ1-2,TRBV5-6,-,TGTGCCAGCAGCTTGGCCCTGACAGCCTATGGCTACACCTTC,CASSLALTAYGYTF
once,TRBJ2-4,TRBV12-3/TRBV12-4,TRBD1,TGTGCCAGCAGCGGGACAGGGGGGGACATTCAGTACTTC,CASSGTGGDIQYF
-,TRBJ1-2,TRBV30,-,TGTGCCTGGAGGGCGGATGTTGGCTATGGCTACACCTTC,CAWRADVGYGYTF
-,TRBJ2-1,TRBV2,TRBD2,TGTGCCAGCAGAATAGGACTAGCGGGGATCTACAATGAGCAGTTCTTC,CASRIGLAGIYNEQFF
-,TRBJ2-3,TRBV4-2,TRBD1,TGTGCCAGCAGCCATGCTACCGGGACAGACGCAGATACGCAGTATTTT,CASSHATGTDADTQYF
-,TRBJ1-6,TRBV10-1,TRBD1,TGCGCCAGCAGCCCGGGACAGGGGTTGAGTTCACCCCTCCACTTT,CASSPGQGLSSPLHF
once,TRBJ2-2,TRBV5-1,-,TGCGCCAGCAGCTTGGTAGCAGGGGCGAACACCGGGGAGCTGTTTTTT,CASSLVAGANTGELFF
-,TRBJ1-5,TRBV7-2,-,TGTGCCAGCAGCCCCTTCGGACAGTACAATCAGCCCCAGCATTTT,CASSPFGQYNQPQHF
-,TRBJ1-2,TRBV5-6,-,TGTGCCAGCAGCTTCGATCCGGGGGTATATGGCTACACCTTC,CASSFDPGVYGYTF
-,TRBJ2-3,TRBV24-1,-,TGTGCCACCAGTGATTTTGAGCGTACTAGCACAGATACGCAGTATTTT,CATSDFERTSTDTQYF
-,TRBJ2-7,TRBV18,-,TGTGCCAGCTCACCACCGACCGGGTCAAGTCGTCGCTACGAGCAGTACTTC,CASSPPTGSSRRYEQYF
once,TRBJ1-1,TRBV7-3,-,TGTGCCAGCAGCTCCGGGGGCACTGAAGCTTTCTTT,CASSSGGTEAFF
-,TRBJ2-3,TRBV5-1,TRBD2,TGCGCCAGCAGCTGGGGTCTAGCGGGGGGCCAAGATACGCAGTATTTT,CASSWGLAGGQDTQYF
-,TRBJ2-2,TRBV18,-,TGTGCCAGCCCACCCTCAGTCGGAGTGCTGAACACCGGGGAGCTGTTTTTT,CASPPSVGVLNTGELFF